A selection of T cell receptor beta chains follows, all from one sample in a study of chemoradiotherapy in HPV16-positive cancers. Clones were sequenced by immunoSEQ multiplex PCR, and TCRdb holds only the in-frame ones, with some missing. The data show more than 9,000 clones, more than 60% seen once. This material was obtained from a patient who underwent chemoradiotherapy. Receptor source: a human donor with HPV-associated anogenital cancer. Each CDR3 is given with its conserved first and last residue. D genes are given only for firm matches. Clone sizes are given selectively: once, few, many, or a class where the clone is expanded.

v_gene: TRBV6-6; abundance: NA; j_gene: TRBJ2-7; d_gene: TRBD1; CDR3nt: TGTGCCAGCAGTTACTCCTCTGCGGGACAGGGTTACGAGCAGTACTTC; CDR3aa: CASSYSSAGQGYEQYF
v_gene: TRBV27; abundance: few; j_gene: TRBJ1-1; d_gene: NA; CDR3nt: TGTGCCAGCGCCGACAGCACTGAAGCTTTCTTT; CDR3aa: CASADSTEAFF
v_gene: TRBV2; abundance: NA; j_gene: TRBJ2-1; d_gene: TRBD2; CDR3nt: TGTGCCAGCAGGTCTAGCGGGCATGAGCAGTTCTTC; CDR3aa: CASRSSGHEQFF
v_gene: TRBV6-1; abundance: NA; j_gene: TRBJ1-1; d_gene: NA; CDR3nt: TGTGCCAGCACCAGGGTGATGAACACTGAAGCTTTCTTT; CDR3aa: CASTRVMNTEAFF
v_gene: TRBV2; abundance: NA; j_gene: TRBJ2-3; d_gene: TRBD1; CDR3nt: TGTGCCAGCAGGAGGGACAGGGGACACTCCACAGATACGCAGTATTTT; CDR3aa: CASRRDRGHSTDTQYF
v_gene: TRBV19; abundance: few; j_gene: TRBJ1-6; d_gene: TRBD1; CDR3nt: TGTGCCAGTAGAGAAGTCGGGACAGATAATTCACCCCTCCACTTT; CDR3aa: CASREVGTDNSPLHF
v_gene: TRBV7-9; abundance: NA; j_gene: TRBJ1-2; d_gene: NA; CDR3nt: TGTGCCAGCAGCTCATCGAGTGACTATGGCTACACCTTC; CDR3aa: CASSSSSDYGYTF
v_gene: TRBV6-5; abundance: NA; j_gene: TRBJ2-2; d_gene: TRBD2; CDR3nt: TGTGCCAGCCGTCGGGGGGTAAGCACCGGGGAGCTGTTTTTT; CDR3aa: CASRRGVSTGELFF
v_gene: TRBV30; abundance: NA; j_gene: TRBJ2-6; d_gene: NA; CDR3nt: TGTGCCTGGAGTCTAGGGGCCAACGTCCTGACTTTC; CDR3aa: CAWSLGANVLTF
v_gene: TRBV7-2; abundance: NA; j_gene: TRBJ2-2; d_gene: NA; CDR3nt: TGTGCCAGCATCCCATGGCAGGGGGGGAGCACCGGGGAGCTGTTTTTT; CDR3aa: CASIPWQGGSTGELFF
v_gene: TRBV12-5; abundance: NA; j_gene: TRBJ2-1; d_gene: TRBD2; CDR3nt: TGTGCTAGTGGTCTAAATAGCGGGGGGGCGAGTGAGCAGTTCTTC; CDR3aa: CASGLNSGGASEQFF
v_gene: TRBV11-2; abundance: NA; j_gene: TRBJ2-1; d_gene: TRBD2; CDR3nt: TGTGCCAGCAGCATAGCGGGGGTCCTTTATGAGCAGTTCTTC; CDR3aa: CASSIAGVLYEQFF
v_gene: TRBV2; abundance: NA; j_gene: TRBJ2-7; d_gene: TRBD2; CDR3nt: TGTGCCAGCAGGGCCGCGAGCGGGGGTGGGTACGAGCAGTACTTC; CDR3aa: CASRAASGGGYEQYF
v_gene: TRBV29-1; abundance: NA; j_gene: TRBJ2-7; d_gene: TRBD1; CDR3nt: TGCAGCGCGGAGGGGACAGGAGGCTACGAGCAGTACTTC; CDR3aa: CSAEGTGGYEQYF
v_gene: TRBV5-5; abundance: NA; j_gene: TRBJ2-4; d_gene: NA; CDR3nt: TGTGCCAGCAGCGCCGGGCAGGGAGGGGGCGGCAAAAACATTCAGTACTTC; CDR3aa: CASSAGQGGGGKNIQYF
v_gene: TRBV10-2; abundance: NA; j_gene: TRBJ1-1; d_gene: NA; CDR3nt: TGCGCCAGCAGTGAGCCCGGACTGGGGAGTGAAGCTTTCTTT; CDR3aa: CASSEPGLGSEAFF
v_gene: TRBV14; abundance: NA; j_gene: TRBJ1-3; d_gene: TRBD1; CDR3nt: TGTGCCAGCAGCGGACAGGTAGCTGGAAACACCATATATTTT; CDR3aa: CASSGQVAGNTIYF
v_gene: TRBV19; abundance: NA; j_gene: TRBJ2-2; d_gene: TRBD1; CDR3nt: TGTGCCAGTAGTATAGTCGCAGGGGGTGGTACCGGGGAGCTGTTTTTT; CDR3aa: CASSIVAGGGTGELFF
v_gene: TRBV5-5; abundance: NA; j_gene: TRBJ1-1; d_gene: NA; CDR3nt: TGTGCCAGCAGCCTTATGAACTACCCTAACACTGAAGCTTTCTTT; CDR3aa: CASSLMNYPNTEAFF
v_gene: TRBV14; abundance: NA; j_gene: TRBJ2-7; d_gene: NA; CDR3nt: TGTGCCAGCAGCCAAGATTTGGGACCCTACGAGCAGTACTTC; CDR3aa: CASSQDLGPYEQYF
v_gene: TRBV7-2; abundance: NA; j_gene: TRBJ2-3; d_gene: NA; CDR3nt: TGTGCCAGCAGCCCGGGGGCTAGCACAGATACGCAGTATTTT; CDR3aa: CASSPGASTDTQYF
v_gene: TRBV6-6; abundance: few; j_gene: TRBJ2-1; d_gene: TRBD2; CDR3nt: TGTGCCAGCAGAACTAGCGGGGGGGATGGCAGGAATGAGCAGTTCTTC; CDR3aa: CASRTSGGDGRNEQFF
v_gene: TRBV5-8; abundance: NA; j_gene: TRBJ2-1; d_gene: NA; CDR3nt: TGTGCCAGCAGCTTGGATGTTGTTGAGCAGTTCTTC; CDR3aa: CASSLDVVEQFF
v_gene: TRBV9; abundance: NA; j_gene: TRBJ1-4; d_gene: NA; CDR3nt: TGTGCCAGCAGTCGCAGGGTTCGGGAAAAACTGTTTTTT; CDR3aa: CASSRRVREKLFF
v_gene: TRBV6-6; abundance: NA; j_gene: TRBJ2-7; d_gene: TRBD2; CDR3nt: TGTGCCAGCAGTTACTCAGCGGGGGGGGGCTACGAGCAGTACTTC; CDR3aa: CASSYSAGGGYEQYF
v_gene: TRBV18; abundance: few; j_gene: TRBJ2-2; d_gene: NA; CDR3nt: TGTGCCAGCTCCCCGATCGACACCGGGGAGCTGTTTTTT; CDR3aa: CASSPIDTGELFF
v_gene: TRBV13; abundance: NA; j_gene: TRBJ2-3; d_gene: TRBD2; CDR3nt: TGTGCCAGCAGCCTCCGTCGGGGGAGGGGTAGCACAGATACGCAGTATTTT; CDR3aa: CASSLRRGRGSTDTQYF